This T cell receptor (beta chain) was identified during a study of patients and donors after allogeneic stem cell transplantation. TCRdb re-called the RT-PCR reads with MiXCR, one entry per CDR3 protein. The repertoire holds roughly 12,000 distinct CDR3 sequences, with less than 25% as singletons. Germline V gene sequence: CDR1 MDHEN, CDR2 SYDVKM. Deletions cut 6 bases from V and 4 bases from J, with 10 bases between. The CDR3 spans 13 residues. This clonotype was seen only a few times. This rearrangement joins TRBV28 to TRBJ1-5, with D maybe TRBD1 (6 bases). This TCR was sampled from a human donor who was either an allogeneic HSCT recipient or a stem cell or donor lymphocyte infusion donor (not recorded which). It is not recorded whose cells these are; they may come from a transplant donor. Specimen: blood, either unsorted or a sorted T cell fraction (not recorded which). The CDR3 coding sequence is TGTGCCAGCAGGAGGGGGGCGAATCAGCCCCAGCATTTT. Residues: CASRRGANQPQHF.